This is a list of T cell receptor beta chains from one sample in a study of blood T cell repertoires in COVID-19. Assay used: immunoSEQ multiplex PCR; TCRdb lists only in-frame clones, some missing. The data contain about 270,000 clones, roughly nine tenths of them seen just once; the ten biggest clones take up 2.4%. The sample comprised PBMCs or T cells enriched from blood (not recorded which). These receptors were collected from a woman between 18 and 29 years old who had recovered from COVID-19. CDR3s leave out the opening cysteine and the closing phenylalanine or tryptophan.

v_call,j_call,cdr3_aa
TRBV5-1,TRBJ1-2,ASSPRYNYGYT
TRBV10-3,TRBJ2-5,AISGGGAETQY
TRBV15,TRBJ1-2,ATSVIDWTGIGYGYT
TRBV7-9,TRBJ1-1,ASSLRRDRGTEAF
TRBV6-6,TRBJ2-2,ASSYSRGENTGELF
TRBV28,TRBJ1-2,ASSPRGASYGVGFGYT
TRBV14,TRBJ1-6,ASSQDVSPLH
TRBV2,TRBJ1-6,ASTRSSYNSPLH
TRBV19,TRBJ1-2,ASSIDRDRSSLNYGYT
TRBV9,TRBJ1-2,ASSGFGGGYT
TRBV28,TRBJ1-2,ASSGRDDWSGYT
TRBV6-2/TRBV6-3,TRBJ2-2,ASSPAGGVVYLF
TRBV18,TRBJ1-1,ASSPPSNFPEAF
TRBV15,TRBJ1-6,ATSTGVSYNSPLH
TRBV5-1,TRBJ1-2,ASSLEGARGYT
TRBV28,TRBJ1-2,ASSLPSGQGGGYGYT
TRBV27,TRBJ1-1,ASSLSRSSGTEAF
TRBV5-1,TRBJ2-1,ASSSSRDRGVGNEQF
TRBV7-3,TRBJ2-1,ASSLIKSQDFEQF
TRBV10-3,TRBJ1-3,AISETLNQGISGNTIY
TRBV15,TRBJ2-5,ATSSAPPDRGVETQY
TRBV5-1,TRBJ2-7,ASSSDNSYEQY
TRBV2,TRBJ1-6,ASNRRDSPLH
TRBV5-1,TRBJ2-7,ASKQGGEYEQY
TRBV6-5,TRBJ1-1,ASRRQGMNTEAF
TRBV27,TRBJ2-1,ASSLYGLANEQF
TRBV19,TRBJ1-2,ASSIGRAANYGYT
TRBV11-2,TRBJ1-1,ASSPWTGQNTEAF
TRBV5-1,TRBJ2-1,ASRPRTSGEGNEQF
TRBV5-1,TRBJ1-1,ASSSDTGASGNTEAF
TRBV7-9,TRBJ1-2,ASSLGGAGYT
TRBV7-9,TRBJ2-5,ASSSILRLAGTQETQY
TRBV5-1,TRBJ2-7,ASSLDGGPLYEQY
TRBV12-5,TRBJ2-1,ASGLGAGDNEQF
TRBV5-1,TRBJ1-3,ASSLEFSGGSGNTIY
TRBV4-1,TRBJ1-2,ASSQGGGDNGYT
TRBV29-1,TRBJ2-4,SVEGDRGNIQY
TRBV5-1,TRBJ1-1,ASSGTVNTEAF
TRBV11-2,TRBJ1-1,ASSLGGNSEAF
TRBV5-4,TRBJ1-6,ASSSRTGVNSPLH
TRBV4-1,TRBJ2-2,ASSREPGGNTGELF
TRBV29-1,TRBJ1-1,SVGGGMAGTEAF
TRBV27,TRBJ1-6,ASSEDRGFPYNSPLH
TRBV5-1,TRBJ2-7,ASRGGTGSPYEQY
TRBV19,TRBJ2-5,ASNGGAGETQY
TRBV3-1/TRBV3-2,TRBJ1-2,ASSQEVRRAQT
TRBV6-5,TRBJ1-2,ASSYGGIYGYT
TRBV9,TRBJ2-5,ASSGRTPYQETQY